One TCR beta chain is described in this entry. What it binds is not known. These data belong to a study of T-cell reconstitution after alpha-beta-depleted transplantation in children. J was trimmed by 4 bases and V by 0 bases; bases with no gene match: 7. Germline values: CDR1 KGHDR, CDR2 SFDVKD. The CDR3 has 17 amino acids. Whole-study findings and limits: Reportedly, roughly two months post-transplant, alpha-beta T cells arose from several hundred expanded graft clones. Day-60 TCRbeta diversity that was high in some patients was derived from surviving recipient T cells and thymic progenitors. T-cell numbers and diversity one year post-transplant derived largely from freshly generated T cells.

Molecular barcoding with unique molecular identifiers was used for the TCRbeta library. TCRdb re-called the PCR reads with MiXCR, one entry per CDR3 protein. The repertoire holds roughly 250,000 distinct CDR3 sequences, with 6.5% to 9% as singletons. The TCR comes from a male patient younger than 18 who had a stem cell transplant for acute lymphoblastic leukemia, so the T cells may come from the graft donor. The chain has TRBV24-1 and TRBJ2-2; 7 bases align to TRBD2. This specimen consisted of PBMCs, mostly from graft donor cells, obtained 180 days after TCRalphabeta/CD19-depleted stem cell transplant. CDR3 sequence: CATSDLNRDYSTGELFF. The CDR3 bases are TGTGCCACCAGTGATTTGAACCGGGACTACTCCACCGGGGAGCTGTTTTTT.